This T cell receptor (beta chain) was profiled in a study of blood T cell repertoires in COVID-19. Study details: COVID-19 samples collected from the United States, Italy and Spain covered acute and convalescent phases. Sources were T cells, B-cell-depleted T cells, or PBMCs; the material itself was cDNA or gDNA.

Germline assignment: CDR1 SGDLS and CDR2 YYNGEE. V was cut by 0 bases and J by 5 bases, with 7 bases left in between. The CDR3 extends over 13 amino acids. In the study's own analysis: Nucleated cell number was recorded as an estimate derived from reference gene primer amplification. Profiling relied on immunoSEQ multiplex PCR, and the TCRdb table lists in-frame clones only, not all of them. V, J and clone size are taken as reported in that table, and D and trimming were inferred from the DNA itself. The table lists a few hundred thousand clones, 86% of them singletons. The chain has TRBV9 and TRBJ2-3; D ambiguous. Sequencing was done on a sample of peripheral blood. This TCR came from a man aged 18 to 35 with active or convalescent COVID-19. CDR3 DNA sequence: TGTGCCAGCAGCGTAGATTGGAGAGATACGCAGTATTTT. It encodes CASSVDWRDTQYF.